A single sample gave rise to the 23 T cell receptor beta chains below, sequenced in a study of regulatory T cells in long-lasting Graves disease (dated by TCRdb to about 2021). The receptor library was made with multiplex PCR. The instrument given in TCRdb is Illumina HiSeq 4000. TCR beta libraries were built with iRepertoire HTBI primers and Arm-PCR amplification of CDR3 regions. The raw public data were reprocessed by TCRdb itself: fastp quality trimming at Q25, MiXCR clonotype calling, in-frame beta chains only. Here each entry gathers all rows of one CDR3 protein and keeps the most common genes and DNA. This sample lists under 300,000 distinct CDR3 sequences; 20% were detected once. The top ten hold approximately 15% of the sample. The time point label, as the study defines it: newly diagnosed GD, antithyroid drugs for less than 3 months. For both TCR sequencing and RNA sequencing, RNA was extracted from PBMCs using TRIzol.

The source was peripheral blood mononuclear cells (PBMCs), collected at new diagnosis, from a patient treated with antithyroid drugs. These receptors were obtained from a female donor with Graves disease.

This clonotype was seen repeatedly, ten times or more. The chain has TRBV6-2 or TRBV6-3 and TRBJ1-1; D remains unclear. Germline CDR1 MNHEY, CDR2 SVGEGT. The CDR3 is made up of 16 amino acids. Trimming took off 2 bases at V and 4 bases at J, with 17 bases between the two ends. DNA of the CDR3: TGTGCCAGCAGTTACCCCACCTGGGGATCGGGCACTGAAGCTTTCTTT. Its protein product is CASSYPTWGSGTEAFF.

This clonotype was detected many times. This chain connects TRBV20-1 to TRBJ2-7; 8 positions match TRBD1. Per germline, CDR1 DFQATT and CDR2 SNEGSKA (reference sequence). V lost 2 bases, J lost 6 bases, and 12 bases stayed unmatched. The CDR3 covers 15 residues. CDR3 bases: TGCAGTGCTAGAAGCCCGGGACAGGCTGTCCGCGAGCAGTACTTC. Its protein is CSARSPGQAVREQYF.

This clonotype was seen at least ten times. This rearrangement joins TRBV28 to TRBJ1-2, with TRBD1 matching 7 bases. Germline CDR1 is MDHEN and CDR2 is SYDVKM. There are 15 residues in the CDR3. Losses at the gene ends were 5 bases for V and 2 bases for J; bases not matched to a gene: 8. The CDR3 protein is CASSRETGNNYGYTF. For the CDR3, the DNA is TGTGCCAGCAGTCGGGAGACAGGGAACAACTATGGCTACACCTTC.

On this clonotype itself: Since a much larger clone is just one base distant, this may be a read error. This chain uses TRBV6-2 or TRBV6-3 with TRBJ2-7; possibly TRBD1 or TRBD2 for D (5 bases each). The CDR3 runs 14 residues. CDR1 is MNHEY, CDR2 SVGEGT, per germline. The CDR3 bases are TGTACCAGCAGTTACAGGCTAGCTGCTAGCGAGCAGTACTTC. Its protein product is CTSSYRLAASEQYF.

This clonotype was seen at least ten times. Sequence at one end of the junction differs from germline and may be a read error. This chain's CDR3 is CASSSQVGGQPQHF. CDR3 in DNA: TGTGCCAGCAGCTCCCAGGTGGGTGGTCAGCCCCAGCATTTT. The chain carries TRBV5-1 and TRBJ1-5; D gene ambiguous. The CDR3 is made up of 14 amino acids. The germline gives CDR1 SGHRS, CDR2 YFSETQ.

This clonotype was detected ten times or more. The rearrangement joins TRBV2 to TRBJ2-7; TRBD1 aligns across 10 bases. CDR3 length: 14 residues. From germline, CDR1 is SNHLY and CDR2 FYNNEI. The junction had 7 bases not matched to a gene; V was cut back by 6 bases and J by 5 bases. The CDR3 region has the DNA TGTGCCAGCAGGGCGGACAGGGGGACCGACGAGCAGTACTTC. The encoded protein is CASRADRGTDEQYF.

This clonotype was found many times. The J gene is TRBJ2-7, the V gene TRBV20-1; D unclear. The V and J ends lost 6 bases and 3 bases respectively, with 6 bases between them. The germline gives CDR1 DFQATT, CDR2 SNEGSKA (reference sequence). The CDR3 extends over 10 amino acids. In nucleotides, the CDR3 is TGCAGTGCCTTAAACTACGAGCAGTACTTC. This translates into CSALNYEQYF.

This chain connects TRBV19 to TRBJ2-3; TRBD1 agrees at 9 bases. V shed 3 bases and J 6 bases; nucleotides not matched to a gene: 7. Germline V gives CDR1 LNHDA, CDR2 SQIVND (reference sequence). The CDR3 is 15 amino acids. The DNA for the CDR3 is TGTGCCAGTAGTATTGGGACAGGGAATTTGGATACGCAGTATTTT. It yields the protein CASSIGTGNLDTQYF.

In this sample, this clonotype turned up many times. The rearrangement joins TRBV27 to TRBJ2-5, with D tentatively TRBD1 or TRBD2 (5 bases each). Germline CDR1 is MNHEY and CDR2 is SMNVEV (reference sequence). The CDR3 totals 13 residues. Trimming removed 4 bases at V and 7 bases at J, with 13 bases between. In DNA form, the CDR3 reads TGTGCCAGCAGTTCCCCAGTTGGGGGGACCCAGTACTTC. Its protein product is CASSSPVGGTQYF.

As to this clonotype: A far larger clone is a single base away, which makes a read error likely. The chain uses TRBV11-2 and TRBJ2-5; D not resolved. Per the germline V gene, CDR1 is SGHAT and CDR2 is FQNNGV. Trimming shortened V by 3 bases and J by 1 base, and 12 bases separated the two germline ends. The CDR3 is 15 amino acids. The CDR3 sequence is CASSLEVVGQETQYF. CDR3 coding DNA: TGTGCCAGCAGCTTGGAAGTGGTGGGCCAAGAGACCCAGTACTTC.

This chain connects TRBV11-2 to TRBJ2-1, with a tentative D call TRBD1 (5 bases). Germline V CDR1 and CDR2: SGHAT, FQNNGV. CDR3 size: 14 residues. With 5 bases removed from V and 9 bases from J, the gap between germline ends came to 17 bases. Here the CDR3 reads CASSHLSRASEQFF. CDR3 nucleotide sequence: TGTGCCAGCAGCCACCTTAGCAGGGCCTCTGAGCAGTTCTTC.

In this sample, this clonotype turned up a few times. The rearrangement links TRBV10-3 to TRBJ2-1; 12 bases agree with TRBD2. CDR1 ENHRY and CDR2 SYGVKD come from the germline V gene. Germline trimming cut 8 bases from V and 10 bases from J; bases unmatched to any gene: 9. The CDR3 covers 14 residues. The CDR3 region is CAIAGTSGRIEQFF. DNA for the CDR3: TGTGCCATCGCCGGGACTAGCGGGCGGATCGAGCAGTTCTTC.

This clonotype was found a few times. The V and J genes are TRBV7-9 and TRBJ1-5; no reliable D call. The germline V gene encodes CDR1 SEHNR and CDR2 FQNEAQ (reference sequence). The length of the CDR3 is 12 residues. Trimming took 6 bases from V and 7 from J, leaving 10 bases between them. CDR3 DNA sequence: TGTGCCAGCAGTCAGGACGACCAGCCCCAGCATTTT. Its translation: CASSQDDQPQHF.

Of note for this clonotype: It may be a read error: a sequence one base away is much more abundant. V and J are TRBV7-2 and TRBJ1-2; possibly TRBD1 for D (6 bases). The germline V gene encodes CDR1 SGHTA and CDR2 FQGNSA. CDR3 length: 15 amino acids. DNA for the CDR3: TGTGCCAGCAGCTTTGACGCAGGGGCGTACTATGACTACACCTTC. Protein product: CASSFDAGAYYDYTF.

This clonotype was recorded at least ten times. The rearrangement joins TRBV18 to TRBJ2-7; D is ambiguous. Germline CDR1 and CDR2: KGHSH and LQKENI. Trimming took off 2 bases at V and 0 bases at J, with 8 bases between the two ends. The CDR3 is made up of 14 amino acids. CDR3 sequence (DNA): TGTGCCAGCTCACCATATCAGGACTCCTACGAGCAGTACTTC. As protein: CASSPYQDSYEQYF.

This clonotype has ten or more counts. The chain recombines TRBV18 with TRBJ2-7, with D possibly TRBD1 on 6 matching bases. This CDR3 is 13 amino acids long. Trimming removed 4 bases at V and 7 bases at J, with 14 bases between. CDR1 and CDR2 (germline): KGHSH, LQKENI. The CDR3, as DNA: TGTGCCAGCTCACTAGACAGGACTGGGGAGCAGTACTTC. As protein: CASSLDRTGEQYF.

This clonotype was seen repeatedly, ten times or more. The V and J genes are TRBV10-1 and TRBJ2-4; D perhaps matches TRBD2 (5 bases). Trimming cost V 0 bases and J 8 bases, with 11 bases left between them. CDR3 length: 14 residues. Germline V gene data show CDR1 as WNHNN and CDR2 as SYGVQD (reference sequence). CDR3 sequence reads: CASSESDYSDIQYF. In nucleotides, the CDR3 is TGCGCCAGCAGTGAGTCCGATTATAGCGACATTCAGTACTTC.

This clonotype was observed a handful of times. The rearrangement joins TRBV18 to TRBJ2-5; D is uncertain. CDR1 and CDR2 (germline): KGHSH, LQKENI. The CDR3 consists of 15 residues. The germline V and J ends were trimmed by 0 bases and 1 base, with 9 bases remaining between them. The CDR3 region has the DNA TGTGCCAGCTCACCACCTCGGACCAGCCAAGAGACCCAGTACTTC. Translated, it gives CASSPPRTSQETQYF.

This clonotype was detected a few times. The CDR3 coding sequence is TGTGCCAGTAGTATGGGGGCTAACTATGGCTACACCTTC. Residues: CASSMGANYGYTF. The genes are TRBV19 and TRBJ1-2; the D gene is possibly TRBD1 (5 bases). The ends were cut back, 3 bases at V and 0 bases at J, with 5 bases in the middle. This CDR3 has 13 residues. Germline V gene data show CDR1 as LNHDA and CDR2 as SQIVND (reference sequence). The entire variable domain, with the rest obtained from reference TRBV19 and TRBJ1-2, is as follows: DGGITQSPKYLFRKEGQNVTLSCEQNLNHDAMYWYRQDPGQGLRLIYYSQIVNDFQKGDIAEGYSVSREKKESFPLTVTSAQKNPTAFYLCASSMGANYGYTFGSGTRLTVV.

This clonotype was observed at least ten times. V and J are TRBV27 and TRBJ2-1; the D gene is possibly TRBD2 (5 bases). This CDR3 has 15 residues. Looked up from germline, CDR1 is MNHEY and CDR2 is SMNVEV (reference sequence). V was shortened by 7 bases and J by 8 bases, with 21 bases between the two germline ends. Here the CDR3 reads CASNSLPLKGDEQFF. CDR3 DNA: TGTGCCAGCAACTCCTTGCCACTAAAGGGAGATGAGCAGTTCTTC.

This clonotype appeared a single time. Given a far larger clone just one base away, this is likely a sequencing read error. CDR3 sequence: CASSLDGSSSHEQYF. In nucleotides, the CDR3 is TGTGCCAGCAGCTTAGACGGAAGCAGCTCCCACGAGCAGTACTTC. The chain employs TRBV6-4 and TRBJ2-7; D not resolved. The CDR3 contains 15 residues. Germline V gene sequence: CDR1 MRHNA, CDR2 SNTAGT.

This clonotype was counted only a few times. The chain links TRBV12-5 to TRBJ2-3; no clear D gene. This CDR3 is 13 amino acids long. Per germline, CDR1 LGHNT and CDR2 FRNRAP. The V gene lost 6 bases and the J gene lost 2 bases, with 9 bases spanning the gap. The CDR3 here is CASGLQNTDTQYF. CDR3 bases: TGTGCTAGTGGATTACAAAACACAGATACGCAGTATTTT.

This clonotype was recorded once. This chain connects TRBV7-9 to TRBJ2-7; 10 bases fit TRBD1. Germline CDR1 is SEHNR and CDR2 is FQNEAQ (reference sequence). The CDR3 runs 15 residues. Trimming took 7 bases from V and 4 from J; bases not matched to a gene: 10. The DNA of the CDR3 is TGTGCCAGCAATCCCTCGGGGACAGGGGATTACGAGCAGTACTTC. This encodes CASNPSGTGDYEQYF.